The next 15 T cell receptor beta chains were all read from a single sample in a study of OX40 agonist ivuxolimab in advanced cancers. Profiled with immunoSEQ multiplex PCR; TCRdb holds only in-frame clones, not every one. In the table there are around 92,000 clones, 85% to 95% of which are singletons. The sample in question was CD4+ or CD8+ T cells sorted from blood, obtained in a trial of the OX40 agonist ivuxolimab. Receptors originate from an adult with an advanced solid tumor such as melanoma, head and neck, liver or kidney cancer.

This chain links TRBV18 with TRBJ1-4, with D possibly being TRBD1 (6 bases). The germline gives CDR1 KGHSH, CDR2 LQKENI. The CDR3 is made up of 13 amino acids. The V end was cut by 6 bases, the J end by 5 bases, with 10 bases between. Here the CDR3 reads CASSRDKNEKLFF. CDR3 sequence (DNA): TGTGCCAGCTCTCGGGACAAGAATGAAAAACTGTTTTTT.

This rearrangement joins TRBV30 to TRBJ2-2; 9 bases align to TRBD1. The CDR3 contains 16 residues. CDR1 and CDR2 (germline): GTSNPN, SVGIG (reference sequence). V was pared by 0 bases and J by 2 bases, with 4 bases of the junction left unmatched. CDR3 in DNA: TGTGCCTGGAGTGTCCGGACAGGGGTTAACACCGGGGAGCTGTTTTTT. It encodes CAWSVRTGVNTGELFF.

The genes are TRBV30 and TRBJ1-6; D not certain. The germline gives CDR1 GTSNPN, CDR2 SVGIG (reference sequence). The CDR3 consists of 15 residues. Trimming shortened V by 0 bases and J by 0 bases, and 6 bases separated the two germline ends. The CDR3 sequence is CAWSVGSSYNSPLHF. CDR3 coding DNA: TGTGCCTGGAGTGTCGGAAGCTCCTATAATTCACCCCTCCACTTT.

The V and J genes are TRBV11-2 and TRBJ2-1; D is perhaps TRBD1 or TRBD2 (6 bases each). Germline V gene lookup returns CDR1 SGHAT and CDR2 FQNNGV. This CDR3 is built from 16 residues. Trimming cost V 5 bases and J 0 bases, with 14 bases left between them. CDR3 sequence reads: CASSQRGRPSYNEQFF. The CDR3 region has the DNA TGTGCCAGCAGCCAGAGGGGGAGGCCCTCCTACAATGAGCAGTTCTTC.

This chain connects TRBV6-5 to TRBJ2-4; D gene unclear. The CDR3 covers 12 residues. Trimming cost V 5 bases and J 14 bases, with 16 bases left between them. From germline, CDR1 is MNHEY and CDR2 SVGAGI. CDR3 coding DNA: TGTGCCAGCAGTAACGGGCCGACCCCAAAGTACTTC. As protein: CASSNGPTPKYF.

V gene TRBV19 combines with J gene TRBJ1-1, with TRBD1 as a possible D gene (5 bases). V gave up 8 bases and J gave up 0 bases, with 10 bases separating them. The CDR3 runs 13 residues. Per the germline V gene, CDR1 is LNHDA and CDR2 is SQIVND (reference sequence). In nucleotides, the CDR3 is TGTGCCAGTGGGGACCATTTGAACACTGAAGCTTTCTTT. The encoded protein is CASGDHLNTEAFF.

The gene calls are TRBV12-5 and TRBJ2-1; the match to TRBD2 covers 9 bases. The CDR3 spans 14 residues. The V segment lost 5 bases and the J segment 4 bases; nucleotides outside the gene matches: 3. Germline V lookup: CDR1 LGHNT, CDR2 FRNRAP. The CDR3 nucleotides read TGTGCTAGTGGTAGGACTAGCGCTTACAATGAGCAGTTCTTC. Protein sequence: CASGRTSAYNEQFF.

The V call is TRBV5-1, the J call TRBJ2-2; D uncertain. The CDR3 contains 15 residues. CDR1 is SGHRS, CDR2 YFSETQ, per germline. The V end was cut by 0 bases, the J end by 0 bases, with 6 bases between. CDR3 in DNA: TGCGCCAGCAGCTTGGCGGCCACGAACACCGGGGAGCTGTTTTTT. Translating it yields CASSLAATNTGELFF.

The chain is built from TRBV6-6 and TRBJ1-3, with 7 bases matching TRBD1. The CDR3 contains 16 residues. V was clipped by 0 bases and J by 7 bases; unmatched bases: 9. Germline V gene lookup returns CDR1 MNHNY and CDR2 SVGAGI (reference sequence). The CDR3 sequence: CASSYSWPGGGNTIYF. As DNA, the CDR3 is TGTGCCAGCAGTTACTCGTGGCCAGGGGGAGGCAACACCATATATTTT.

The chain combines TRBV30 with TRBJ2-2, with unresolved D. Germline V gene data show CDR1 as GTSNPN and CDR2 as SVGIG (reference sequence). CDR3 length: 14 residues. V dropped 5 bases and J dropped 0 bases, with 10 bases sitting between them. The CDR3 loop reads CAWDRGPNTGELFF. The CDR3 DNA is TGTGCCTGGGACCGAGGTCCGAACACCGGGGAGCTGTTTTTT.

This chain links TRBV28 with TRBJ2-7; perhaps TRBD1 as D (6 bases). The CDR3 runs 13 residues. Deletions cut 3 bases from V and 7 bases from J, with 13 bases between. Germline V gives CDR1 MDHEN, CDR2 SYDVKM. CDR3 nucleotide sequence: TGTGCCAGCAGTTTTGGGGGCAGCGCTGAGCAGTACGTC. Amino acids: CASSFGGSAEQYV.

The rearrangement joins TRBV4-1 to TRBJ1-2; TRBD1 is a possible D gene (5 bases). This CDR3 region has 14 residues. Germline CDR1 MGHRA, CDR2 YSYEKL. The V and J ends lost 6 bases and 3 bases respectively, with 14 bases between them. CDR3: CASSGQGADYGYTF. The CDR3 nucleotides read TGCGCCAGCAGTGGGCAAGGGGCCGACTATGGCTACACCTTC.

The chain links TRBV18 to TRBJ2-1; D is ambiguous. Trimming shortened V by 5 bases and J by 1 base, and 9 bases separated the two germline ends. The CDR3 runs to 14 residues. The germline CDR1 and CDR2 sequences are KGHSH and LQKENI. Here the CDR3 DNA reads TGTGCCAGCTCATGGCAACCTTCCTACAATGAGCAGTTCTTC. It translates to CASSWQPSYNEQFF.

The CDR3 nucleotides read TGTGCCAGCAGCTTATCTCTGACAGCCGACTATGGCTACACCTTC. It codes for CASSLSLTADYGYTF. The chain is built from TRBV7-8 and TRBJ1-2, with D maybe TRBD1 (5 bases). The germline CDR1 and CDR2 sequences are SGHVS and FQNEAQ. CDR3 length: 15 residues. V shed 2 bases and J shed 3 bases, with 13 bases lying between them. The full variable domain, with the rest looked up from reference TRBV7-8 and TRBJ1-2, is GAGVSQSPRYKVAKRGQDVALRCDPISGHVSLFWYQQALGQGPEFLTYFQNEAQLDKSGLPSDRFFAERPEGSVSTLKIQRTQQEDSAVYLCASSLSLTADYGYTFGSGTRLTVV.

The rearrangement uses TRBV6-1 and TRBJ1-6; a weak D match, TRBD1 (5 bases). Germline assignment: CDR1 MNHNS and CDR2 SASEGT. Trimming removed 2 bases at V and 10 bases at J, with 18 bases between. This CDR3 is built from 16 residues. CDR3 region: CASSESGQGRYSPLHF. In DNA, the CDR3 is TGTGCCAGCAGTGAAAGTGGGCAGGGAAGGTACTCACCCCTCCACTTT.